This entry is about one TCR beta chain. Losses at the gene ends were 4 bases for V and 2 bases for J; bases not matched to a gene: 10. The CDR3 is 16 amino acids. Germline V lookup: CDR1 MDHEN, CDR2 SYDVKM. This sample was included in a study of blood T cell repertoires in COVID-19. Libraries were prepared by immunoSEQ multiplex PCR; TCRdb keeps only in-frame clonotypes and omits some of them. This sample yields 90,000 to 150,000 clones, of which about 90% are seen a single time; 0.88% belongs to the top ten. The source of this sequence is a woman aged 50 to 65 with active or convalescent COVID-19. The rearrangement uses TRBV28 and TRBJ2-7; 8 bases line up with TRBD2. Sequenced input: peripheral blood. As DNA, the CDR3 is TGTGCCAGCAGTTCGGTGGCTAGCGGGTCCACCTACGAGCAGTACTTC. It codes for CASSSVASGSTYEQYF.